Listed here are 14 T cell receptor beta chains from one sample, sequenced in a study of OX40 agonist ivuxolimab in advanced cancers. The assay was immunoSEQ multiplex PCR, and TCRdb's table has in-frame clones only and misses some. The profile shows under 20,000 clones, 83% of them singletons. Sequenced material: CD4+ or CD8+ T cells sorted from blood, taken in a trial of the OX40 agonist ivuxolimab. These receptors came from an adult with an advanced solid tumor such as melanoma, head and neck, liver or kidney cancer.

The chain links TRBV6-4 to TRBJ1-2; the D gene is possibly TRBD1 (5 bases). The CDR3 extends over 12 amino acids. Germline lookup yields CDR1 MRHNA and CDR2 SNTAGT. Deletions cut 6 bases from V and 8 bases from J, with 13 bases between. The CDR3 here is CASRGESYGYTF. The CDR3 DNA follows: TGTGCCAGCAGAGGGGAAAGTTACGGCTACACCTTC.

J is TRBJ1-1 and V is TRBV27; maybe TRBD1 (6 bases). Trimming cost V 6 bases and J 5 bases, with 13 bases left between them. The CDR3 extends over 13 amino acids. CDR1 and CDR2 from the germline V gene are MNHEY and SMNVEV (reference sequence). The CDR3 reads CASSQQGVTEAFF. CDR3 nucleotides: TGTGCCAGCAGCCAACAGGGTGTAACTGAAGCTTTCTTT.

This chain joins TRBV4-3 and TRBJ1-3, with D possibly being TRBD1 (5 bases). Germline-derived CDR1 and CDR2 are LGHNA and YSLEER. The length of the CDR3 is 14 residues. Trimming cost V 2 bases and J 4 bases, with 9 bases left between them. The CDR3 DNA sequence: TGCGCCAGCAGCCAAACCAGGGACGGAAACACCATATATTTT. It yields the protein CASSQTRDGNTIYF.

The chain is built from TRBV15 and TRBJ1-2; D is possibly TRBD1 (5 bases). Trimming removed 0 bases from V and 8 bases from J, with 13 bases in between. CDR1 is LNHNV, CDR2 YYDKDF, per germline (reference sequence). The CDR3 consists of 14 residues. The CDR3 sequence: CATSRDEGMLGYTF. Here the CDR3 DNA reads TGTGCCACCAGCAGAGATGAGGGGATGTTAGGCTACACCTTC.

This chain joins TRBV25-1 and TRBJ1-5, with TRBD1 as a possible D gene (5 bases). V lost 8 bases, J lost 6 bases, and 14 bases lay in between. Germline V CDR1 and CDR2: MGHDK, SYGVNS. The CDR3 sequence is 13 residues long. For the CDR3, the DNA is TGTGCCAGCCGGCAAGGGGATGGTCAGCCCCAGCATTTT. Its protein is CASRQGDGQPQHF.

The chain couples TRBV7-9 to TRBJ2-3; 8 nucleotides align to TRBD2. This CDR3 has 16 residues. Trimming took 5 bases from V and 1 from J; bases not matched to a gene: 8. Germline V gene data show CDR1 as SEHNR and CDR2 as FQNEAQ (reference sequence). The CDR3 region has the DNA TGTGCCAGCAGCCTACTCGTGACTAGCGGCACAGATACGCAGTATTTT. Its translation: CASSLLVTSGTDTQYF.

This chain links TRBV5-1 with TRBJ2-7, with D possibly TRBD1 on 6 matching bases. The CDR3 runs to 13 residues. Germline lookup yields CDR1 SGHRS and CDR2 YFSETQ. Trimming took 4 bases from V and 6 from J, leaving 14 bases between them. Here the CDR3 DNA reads TGCGCCAGCAGCCAGGGGTCTGTAAGCGAGCAGTACTTC. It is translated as CASSQGSVSEQYF.

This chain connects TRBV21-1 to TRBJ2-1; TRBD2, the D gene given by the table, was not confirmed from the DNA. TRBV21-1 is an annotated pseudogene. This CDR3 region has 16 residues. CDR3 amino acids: CASSKYDSGGHNEQFF. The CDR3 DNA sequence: TGTGCCAGCAGCAAATATGACTCGGGGGGTCACAATGAGCAGTTCTTC.

The CDR3 reads CASSQGLTGGNSPLHF. CDR3 nucleotide sequence: TGCGCCAGCAGCCAAGGCCTGACAGGGGGTAATTCACCCCTCCACTTT. The chain links TRBV4-3 to TRBJ1-6; 9 bases are shared with TRBD1. V dropped 1 base and J dropped 6; count of bases not matched to a gene: 4. This CDR3 has 16 residues. Germline lookup yields CDR1 LGHNA and CDR2 YSLEER.

The CDR3 region is CAWSKGTLSGYTF. CDR3 DNA sequence: TGTGCCTGGAGTAAGGGGACTCTGAGTGGCTACACCTTC. The V and J genes are TRBV30 and TRBJ1-2, with a weak D call TRBD1 (5 bases). Germline V CDR1 and CDR2: GTSNPN, SVGIG (reference sequence). Deletions cut 2 bases from V and 7 bases from J, with 14 bases between. This CDR3 spans 13 amino acids.

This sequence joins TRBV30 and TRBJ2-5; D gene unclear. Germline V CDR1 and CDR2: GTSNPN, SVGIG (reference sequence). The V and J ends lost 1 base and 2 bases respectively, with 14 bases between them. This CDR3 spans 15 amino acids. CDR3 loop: CAWSGFDSDQETQYF. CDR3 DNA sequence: TGTGCCTGGAGTGGGTTTGATTCGGATCAAGAGACCCAGTACTTC.

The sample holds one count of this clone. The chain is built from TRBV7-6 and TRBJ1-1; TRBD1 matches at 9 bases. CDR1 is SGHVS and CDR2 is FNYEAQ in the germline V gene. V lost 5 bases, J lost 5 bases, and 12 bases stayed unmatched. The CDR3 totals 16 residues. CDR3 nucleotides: TGTGCCAGCAGCAACTCCGGGACAGGGAAAGGGACTGAAGCTTTCTTT. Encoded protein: CASSNSGTGKGTEAFF.

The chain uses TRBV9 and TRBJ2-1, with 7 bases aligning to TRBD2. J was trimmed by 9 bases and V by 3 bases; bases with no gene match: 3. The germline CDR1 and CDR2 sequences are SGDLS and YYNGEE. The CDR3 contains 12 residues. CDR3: CASSALAGEQFF. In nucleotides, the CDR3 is TGTGCCAGCAGCGCCTTAGCGGGTGAGCAGTTCTTC.

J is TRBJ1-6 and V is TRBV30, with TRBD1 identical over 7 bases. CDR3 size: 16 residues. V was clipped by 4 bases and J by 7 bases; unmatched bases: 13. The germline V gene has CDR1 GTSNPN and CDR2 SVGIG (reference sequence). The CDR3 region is CAWKGALSSWNSPLHF. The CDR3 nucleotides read TGTGCCTGGAAGGGGGCATTAAGCTCTTGGAATTCACCCCTCCACTTT.